The T cell receptor (beta chain) under discussion was sequenced for a study of beta chain features in type 1 diabetes. The CDR3 runs to 14 residues. V dropped 2 bases and J dropped 8; count of bases not matched to a gene: 7. Germline V gives CDR1 SGHRS, CDR2 YFSETQ. Investigators reverse transcribed all isolated RNA, so they sequenced expressed TCRB transcripts. Repertoires were generated with immunoSEQ multiplex PCR, while TCRdb's copy carries only in-frame clones and drops some. The sample contains about 350,000 clones, around a fifth of which appear only once. This sequence was found in a woman aged 18-29 years in good health. The specimen sequenced was naive CD4+ T cells from blood. The rearrangement links TRBV5-1 to TRBJ2-7; 10 bases line up with TRBD1. CDR3 bases: TGCGCCAGCAGCTTAGGGACAGGGGTCCCTCAGCAGTACTTC. Encoded protein: CASSLGTGVPQQYF.